One sample yielded the 25 T cell receptor beta chains listed below, sequenced in a study of cytomegalovirus exposure and HLA in healthy donors. Amplification used 60 Vbeta primers and 13 Jbeta primers. This table comes from immunoSEQ multiplex PCR, and its TCRdb copy is limited to in-frame clones, with some not included. Of approximately 110,000 clones listed, around three quarters were seen once; the top ten hold about 12%. The sample comprised PBMCs. Receptor source: a woman in her sixties or seventies in good health and CMV-seropositive.

In this sample, this clone turned up once. CDR3 protein: CASTRYLEAFF. Here the CDR3 DNA reads TGTGCCAGCACTCGCTACCTCGAAGCTTTCTTT. The V call is TRBV6-5, the J call TRBJ1-1; D remains unclear. V dropped 7 bases and J dropped 8 bases, with 11 bases sitting between them. The CDR3 has 11 amino acids. Germline lookup yields CDR1 MNHEY and CDR2 SVGAGI.

V and J are TRBV4-3 and TRBJ2-1; 13 bases map to TRBD2. Looked up from germline, CDR1 is LGHNA and CDR2 is YSLEER. V lost 1 base to trimming and J lost 8 bases; unmatched junction nucleotides: 17. CDR3 length: 20 residues. The CDR3 protein is CASSQVISPLTSGRAHEQFF. CDR3 coding DNA: TGCGCCAGCAGCCAAGTGATCTCCCCTCTTACTAGCGGGAGGGCCCATGAGCAGTTCTTC.

The J gene is TRBJ1-1, the V gene TRBV28; D not certain. CDR3 size: 12 residues. Looked up from germline, CDR1 is MDHEN and CDR2 is SYDVKM. The V end lost 6 bases, the J end lost 1 base, and 6 bases lay between the germline ends. CDR3 sequence: CASSLPNTEAFF. In DNA form, the CDR3 reads TGTGCCAGCAGCCTCCCGAACACTGAAGCTTTCTTT.

The chain links TRBV6-5 to TRBJ1-2; weak D call: TRBD1 (6 bases). Germline CDR1 and CDR2: MNHEY and SVGAGI. Between the trimmed V and J ends, which lost 2 bases and 7 bases, there was a span of 14 bases. This CDR3 region has 14 residues. In DNA form, the CDR3 reads TGTGCCAGCAGTTACGATTGGGGGCGGAGTGGCTACACCTTC. This codes for CASSYDWGRSGYTF.

This clone has more than one count but fewer than ten. The CDR3 here is CASSPGRRQKAFF. The DNA of the CDR3 is TGTGCCAGCAGCCCAGGGCGGAGACAGAAAGCTTTCTTT. The chain carries TRBV7-2 and TRBJ1-1; maybe TRBD1 (5 bases). The CDR3 length is 13 residues. Trimming cost V 5 bases and J 9 bases, with 16 bases left between them. CDR1 is SGHTA and CDR2 is FQGNSA in the germline V gene.

This chain uses TRBV19 with TRBJ2-1; D is possibly TRBD1 (6 bases). V gave up 6 bases and J gave up 5 bases, with 11 bases separating them. Germline lookup yields CDR1 LNHDA and CDR2 SQIVND (reference sequence). The CDR3 loop spans 13 amino acids. CDR3 loop: CASRPQGNNEQFF. The CDR3 DNA reads TGTGCCAGTAGGCCACAGGGTAACAATGAGCAGTTCTTC.

The chain recombines TRBV27 with TRBJ1-2; D not certain. V was clipped by 2 bases and J by 1 base, with 20 bases between them. CDR3 length: 18 residues. Germline V gene lookup returns CDR1 MNHEY and CDR2 SMNVEV (reference sequence). The CDR3 DNA follows: TGTGCCAGCAGTTTAGGGTTGTGGGAGGGAAGGGATAACTATGGCTACACCTTC. Encoded protein: CASSLGLWEGRDNYGYTF.

The chain joins TRBV27 to TRBJ2-7; D possibly corresponds to TRBD1 (5 bases). There are 15 residues in the CDR3. Deletions cut 2 bases from V and 1 base from J, with 12 bases between. In germline, CDR1 is MNHEY, CDR2 SMNVEV (reference sequence). Here the CDR3 reads CASSLVWGRSYEQYF. CDR3 DNA: TGTGCCAGCAGTTTAGTCTGGGGCCGATCCTACGAGCAGTACTTC.

The count of this clone is one. V usage is TRBV10-1 and J usage is TRBJ2-3; the match to TRBD2 covers 12 bases. With 11 bases clipped from V and 3 bases from J, the junction kept 9 bases outside the gene matches. This CDR3 contains 15 residues. In germline, CDR1 is WNHNN, CDR2 SYGVQD (reference sequence). The CDR3 DNA follows: TGCGCCTGCCGACTAGCGGGGGTAGGGACAGATACGCAGTATTTT. This codes for CACRLAGVGTDTQYF.

V and J are TRBV5-1 and TRBJ2-2; TRBD2 is a possible D gene (5 bases). V was shortened by 4 bases and J by 4 bases, with 14 bases between the two germline ends. This CDR3 contains 15 residues. CDR1 and CDR2 from the germline V gene are SGHRS and YFSETQ. The CDR3 loop reads CASSRDTAGTGELFF. The CDR3 DNA follows: TGCGCCAGCAGCCGGGATACAGCAGGCACCGGGGAGCTGTTTTTT. Together with reference TRBV5-1 and TRBJ2-2, the CDR3 gives the full variable domain: KAGVTQTPRYLIKTRGQQVTLSCSPISGHRSVSWYQQTPGQGLQFLFEYFSETQRNKGNFPGRFSGRQFSNSRSEMNVSTLELGDSALYLCASSRDTAGTGELFFGEGSRLTVL.

The CDR3 sequence: CASSSPDRVNQPQHF. The CDR3 nucleotides are TGTGCCAGCAGTAGCCCGGACAGGGTAAATCAGCCCCAGCATTTT. The rearrangement uses TRBV6-6 and TRBJ1-5, with 8 nucleotides matching TRBD1. The CDR3 has 15 amino acids. Trimming removed 5 bases from V and 4 bases from J; junction bases left unmatched: 7. In germline, CDR1 is MNHNY, CDR2 SVGAGI (reference sequence).

This chain joins TRBV30 and TRBJ1-2; 11 bases map to TRBD1. Germline V gives CDR1 GTSNPN, CDR2 SVGIG (reference sequence). This CDR3 spans 14 amino acids. The V gene end was trimmed by 1 base and the J gene end by 8 bases; junction bases not matched to a gene: 6. The CDR3 DNA sequence: TGTGCCTGGAGTGGGACAGGGGGCCTAACAGGCTACACCTTC. Residues: CAWSGTGGLTGYTF.

This clone was detected only once. The CDR3 DNA is TGTGCCAGTAGTCCGGCGGGATCAGGGAACCACGAGCAGTACTTC. This gives the protein CASSPAGSGNHEQYF. The chain couples TRBV19 to TRBJ2-7, with D possibly matching TRBD2 (6 bases). The germline gives CDR1 LNHDA, CDR2 SQIVND (reference sequence). This CDR3 is built from 15 residues. V shed 5 bases and J shed 5 bases, with 19 bases lying between them.

V and J are TRBV5-6 and TRBJ2-5, with TRBD1 identical over 9 bases. CDR1 is SGHDT, CDR2 YYEEEE, per germline. With V trimmed by 4 bases and J by 1 base, 8 bases remained unmatched. The length of the CDR3 is 16 residues. CDR3 coding DNA: TGTGCCAGCAGCCTCCTCGGGGACAGGGCCCAAGAGACCCAGTACTTC. Translating it yields CASSLLGDRAQETQYF.

The chain carries TRBV5-1 and TRBJ2-5; weak D call: TRBD2 (6 bases). Germline CDR1 reads SGHRS; CDR2 reads YFSETQ. The CDR3 runs to 14 residues. The germline V and J ends were trimmed by 3 bases and 4 bases, with 13 bases remaining between them. The CDR3 nucleotides read TGCGCCAGCAGCTCATCCCAGGGAGGAGAGACCCAGTACTTC. Encoded protein: CASSSSQGGETQYF. The full variable domain, with the rest looked up from reference TRBV5-1 and TRBJ2-5, is KAGVTQTPRYLIKTRGQQVTLSCSPISGHRSVSWYQQTPGQGLQFLFEYFSETQRNKGNFPGRFSGRQFSNSRSEMNVSTLELGDSALYLCASSSSQGGETQYFGPGTRLLVL.

J is TRBJ1-1 and V is TRBV29-1; 8 bases are a match to TRBD1. The CDR3 runs 13 residues. Germline trimming cut 4 bases from V and 0 bases from J; bases unmatched to any gene: 1. The V gene's germline CDR1 is SQVTM and CDR2 ANQGSEA. The CDR3 loop is CSVGTGLNTEAFF. The CDR3 DNA sequence: TGCAGCGTTGGGACAGGGTTGAACACTGAAGCTTTCTTT.

This clone appeared once. This chain connects TRBV6-5 to TRBJ1-4; D is undetermined. Germline lookup yields CDR1 MNHEY and CDR2 SVGAGI. Trimming stripped 8 bases from V and 8 bases from J, with 18 bases between. This CDR3 has 14 residues. CDR3 protein: CASRGTIPGEKLFF. Here the CDR3 DNA reads TGTGCCAGCCGTGGCACGATCCCGGGGGAAAAACTGTTTTTT.

This rearrangement joins TRBV25-1 to TRBJ1-5, with no clear D. Germline loops: CDR1 MGHDK, CDR2 SYGVNS. V dropped 3 bases and J dropped 6 bases, with 9 bases sitting between them. This CDR3 contains 13 residues. CDR3 nucleotide sequence: TGTGCCAGCAGTGACGAGGAAGGTCAGCCCCAGCATTTT. It is translated as CASSDEEGQPQHF. Based on the CDR3 plus reference TRBV25-1 and TRBJ1-5, the full variable domain is EADIYQTPRYLVIGTGKKITLECSQTMGHDKMYWYQQDPGMELHLIHYSYGVNSTEKGDLSSESTVSRIRTEHFPLTLESARPSHTSQYLCASSDEEGQPQHFGDGTRLSIL.

The chain has TRBV5-1 and TRBJ2-7; 12 nucleotides align to TRBD2. From germline, CDR1 is SGHRS and CDR2 YFSETQ. CDR3 length: 15 residues. V dropped 4 bases and J dropped 1; count of bases not matched to a gene: 3. This CDR3 reads CASSPSGGASYEQYF. CDR3 bases: TGCGCCAGCAGCCCTAGCGGGGGGGCGTCCTACGAGCAGTACTTC.

The chain joins TRBV5-1 to TRBJ2-5, with D tentatively TRBD1 (6 bases). The DNA end is a closer match to TRBJ2-7, so the J assignment may be wrong. The CDR3 runs to 15 residues. Germline-derived CDR1 and CDR2 are SGHRS and YFSETQ. CDR3 region: CASSLTGPHLYEQYF. In nucleotides, the CDR3 is TGCGCCAGCAGCCTCACAGGGCCCCACCTCTACGAGCAGTACTTC.

The chain employs TRBV5-1 and TRBJ2-7; 8 nucleotides align to TRBD1. The CDR3 is 15 residues long. V shed 1 base and J 2 bases; nucleotides not matched to a gene: 5. Germline V lookup: CDR1 SGHRS, CDR2 YFSETQ. CDR3 bases: TGCGCCAGCAGCTTGAACGCGGGACAGGCCTACGAGCAGTACTTC. Translating gives CASSLNAGQAYEQYF.

The chain combines TRBV19 with TRBJ2-7; TRBD1 matches 10 bases. Germline V gene data show CDR1 as LNHDA and CDR2 as SQIVND (reference sequence). The ends lost 4 bases at V and 4 bases at J; junction bases unmatched: 4. The CDR3 is made up of 14 amino acids. The CDR3 here is CASSKRDRGYEQYF. The CDR3 DNA reads TGTGCCAGTAGTAAACGGGACAGGGGTTACGAGCAGTACTTC.

The chain carries TRBV7-3 and TRBJ2-5; 7 positions match TRBD1. The V and J ends lost 5 bases and 5 bases, in that order; junction bases with no gene match: 8. Germline V gene sequence: CDR1 SGHTA, CDR2 FQGTGA. This CDR3 is 14 amino acids long. CDR3 in amino acids: CASSPRQGGETQYF. Written as DNA, the CDR3 is TGTGCCAGCAGCCCTAGACAGGGTGGGGAGACCCAGTACTTC.

The rearrangement joins TRBV28 to TRBJ2-3; 8 positions match TRBD2. Looked up from germline, CDR1 is MDHEN and CDR2 is SYDVKM. J was trimmed by 4 bases and V by 7 bases; bases with no gene match: 7. This CDR3 is built from 14 residues. The CDR3 coding sequence is TGTGCCAGCACCCTCGTCGGGGGGGCAGATACGCAGTATTTT. The encoded protein is CASTLVGGADTQYF.

This clone was seen just once. This chain links TRBV7-2 with TRBJ1-2, with 7 positions matching TRBD1. The CDR3 runs 15 residues. V was pared by 6 bases and J by 4 bases, with 11 bases of the junction left unmatched. Per germline, CDR1 SGHTA and CDR2 FQGNSA. The CDR3 DNA is TGTGCCAGCAGGGAGGGGAGCAGGGGGGTCTATGGCTACACCTTC. This encodes CASREGSRGVYGYTF.